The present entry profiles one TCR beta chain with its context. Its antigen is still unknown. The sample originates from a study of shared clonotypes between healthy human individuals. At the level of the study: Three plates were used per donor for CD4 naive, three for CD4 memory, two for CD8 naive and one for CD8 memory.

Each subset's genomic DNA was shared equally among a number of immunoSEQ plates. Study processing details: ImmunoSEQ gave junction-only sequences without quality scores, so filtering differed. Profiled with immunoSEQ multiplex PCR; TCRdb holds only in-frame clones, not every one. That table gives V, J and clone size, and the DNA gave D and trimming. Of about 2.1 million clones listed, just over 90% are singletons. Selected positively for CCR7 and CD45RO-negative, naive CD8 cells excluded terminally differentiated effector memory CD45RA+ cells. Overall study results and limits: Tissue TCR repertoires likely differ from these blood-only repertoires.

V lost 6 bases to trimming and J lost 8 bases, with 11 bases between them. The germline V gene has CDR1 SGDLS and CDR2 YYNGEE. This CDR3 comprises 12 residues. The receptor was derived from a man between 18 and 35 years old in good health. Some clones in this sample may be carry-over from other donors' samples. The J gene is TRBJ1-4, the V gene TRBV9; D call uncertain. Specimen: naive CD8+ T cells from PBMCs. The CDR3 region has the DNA TGTGCCAGCAACACACCGGGAGAAAAACTGTTTTTT. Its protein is CASNTPGEKLFF. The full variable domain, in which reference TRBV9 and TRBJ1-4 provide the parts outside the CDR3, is DSGVTQTPKHLITATGQRVTLRCSPRSGDLSVYWYQQSLDQGLQFLIQYYNGEERAKGNILERFSAQQFPDLHSELNLSSLELGDSALYFCASNTPGEKLFFGSGTQLSVL.